This is a list of T cell receptor beta chains from one sample in a study of shared clonotypes between healthy human individuals. The protocol was immunoSEQ multiplex PCR, while the TCRdb copy is restricted to in-frame clones and leaves out a portion. The table has approximately 2,000,000 clones, 93% seen once. The sample taken for sequencing was naive CD8+ T cells from PBMCs. These receptors originate from a young man in good health. Some clones in this sample may be carry-over from other donors' samples. Both conserved end residues are part of each CDR3. D genes are given only for firm matches. Clone size is stated in some rows and not others, as once, few, many or a class when expanded.

D gene	V gene	clone size	J gene	CDR3 DNA	CDR3 protein
.	TRBV7-3	.	TRBJ2-1	TGTGCCAGCAGCTTAATGCGGAGGGGGCCATACAATGAGCAGTTCTTC	CASSLMRRGPYNEQFF
.	TRBV6-5	once	TRBJ1-1	TGTGCCAGCAGTTACTCGATCGGGGGCACTGAAGCTTTCTTT	CASSYSIGGTEAFF
.	TRBV7-9	.	TRBJ1-1	TGTGCCAGCAGCTCCCGCGGGACTGAAGCTTTCTTT	CASSSRGTEAFF
TRBD2	TRBV7-9	.	TRBJ2-7	TGTGCCAGCAGTTGGGGAGCGGGAGCCTCCTACGAGCAGTACTTC	CASSWGAGASYEQYF
TRBD1	TRBV28	few	TRBJ1-1	TGTGCCAGCATCTGGACAGGAGTAAACACTGAAGCTTTCTTT	CASIWTGVNTEAFF
.	TRBV19	.	TRBJ1-1	TGTGCCAGTTCATTTTTTGGGAACACTGAAGCTTTCTTT	CASSFFGNTEAFF
.	TRBV18	.	TRBJ2-7	TGTGCCAGCTCACCAGGAGCTGGGGGCCGAACCTACGAGCAGTACTTC	CASSPGAGGRTYEQYF
.	TRBV11-2	.	TRBJ1-3	TGTGCCAGCAGCTTAGTACAAGGGAGAGGACCTGGAAACACCATATATTTT	CASSLVQGRGPGNTIYF
.	TRBV27	.	TRBJ2-7	TGTGCCAGCAGTCCCGCCGGGGGATACGAGCAGTACTTC	CASSPAGGYEQYF
.	TRBV28	.	TRBJ2-7	TGTGCCAGCAGTTTAGAGTCTTCCGGAATCCGCTCCTACGAGCAGTACTTC	CASSLESSGIRSYEQYF
.	TRBV27	.	TRBJ2-1	TGTGCCAGCACCATTGGGGGGACCTCCTACAATGAGCAGTTCTTC	CASTIGGTSYNEQFF
.	TRBV27	few	TRBJ1-5	TGTGCCAGCAGTATACAGGGATATAGCAATCAGCCCCAGCATTTT	CASSIQGYSNQPQHF
.	TRBV19	.	TRBJ2-7	TGTGCCAGTAGTATCGACAGTCGCTACGAGCAGTACTTC	CASSIDSRYEQYF
.	TRBV6-1	.	TRBJ2-1	TGTGCCAGCAGTGTCGGAGGGACAGCTAGCTCCTACAATGAGCAGTTCTTC	CASSVGGTASSYNEQFF
.	TRBV27	.	TRBJ2-7	TGTGCCAGCAGTCACATAGCCCGGGCCTCCATCCCCTACGAGCAGTACTTC	CASSHIARASIPYEQYF
TRBD2	TRBV10-2	.	TRBJ2-1	TGCGCCAGCAGTGTTTCTAGCGGCCTTACAATGAAGCAGTTCTTC	CASSVSSGLTMKQFF
.	TRBV19	.	TRBJ2-7	TGTGCCAGTAGGCCACAGGGCTCCTACGAGCAGTACTTC	CASRPQGSYEQYF
.	TRBV4-2	.	TRBJ2-7	TGTGCCAGCAGCCAAGATGACCACGAGCAGTACTTC	CASSQDDHEQYF
.	TRBV7-2	once	TRBJ1-1	TGTGCCAGCAGCTTGGGCGCTAACACTGAAGCTTTCTTT	CASSLGANTEAFF
.	TRBV18	.	TRBJ2-7	TGTGCCAGCTCACCACCGCTGACAGGGACCCACGGCGGGGCTAGGGACGAGCAGTACTTC	CASSPPLTGTHGGARDEQYF
.	TRBV5-3	.	TRBJ2-7	TGTGCCAGAAGCCAGCCGGGACATCCCTACGAGCAGTACTTC	CARSQPGHPYEQYF
.	TRBV28	.	TRBJ2-7	TGTGCCAGCAGTTTTACCGGGACCTACGAGCAGTACTTC	CASSFTGTYEQYF
.	TRBV30	.	TRBJ2-7	TGTGCCTGGAGTGTCCGGGGTTACGAGCAGTACTTC	CAWSVRGYEQYF
.	TRBV7-6	once	TRBJ2-5	TGTGCCAGCAGTTTGGTAATCCAAGAGACCCAGTACTTC	CASSLVIQETQYF
.	TRBV4-3	.	TRBJ2-1	TGCGCCAGCAGCCAAGACGGGACATCCTACAATGAGCAGTTCTTC	CASSQDGTSYNEQFF
TRBD1	TRBV28	.	TRBJ2-7	TGTGCCAGCAGTGAACTACAGGGGGTCCTAGTGTCCTACGAGCAGTACTTC	CASSELQGVLVSYEQYF
.	TRBV4-1	.	TRBJ2-7	TGCGCCAGCAGCCAAGACCCGAGGGAGCAGTACTTC	CASSQDPREQYF
.	TRBV27	.	TRBJ1-1	TGTGCCAGCAGTCTCTCCGGGACACTTAACACTGAAGCTTTCTTT	CASSLSGTLNTEAFF
.	TRBV5-1	.	TRBJ2-7	TGCGCCAGCAGCTTGGCTATATCACGGTCCTACGAGCAGTACTTC	CASSLAISRSYEQYF
.	TRBV28	.	TRBJ1-1	TGTGCCAGCCAAACGGGACATCCCACTGAAGCTTTCTTT	CASQTGHPTEAFF
.	TRBV7-9	.	TRBJ2-3	TGTGCCAGCAGCCACTTCCCAGATACGCAGTATTTT	CASSHFPDTQYF
.	TRBV10-3	.	TRBJ1-5	TGTGCCATCAGTGACTTCGCCAATCAGCCCCAGCATTTT	CAISDFANQPQHF
.	TRBV7-6	.	TRBJ2-3	TGTGCCAGCAGCTTAGCGCCGTTCGAGGGACTTTACACAGATACGCAGTATTTT	CASSLAPFEGLYTDTQYF
.	TRBV6-5	.	TRBJ2-7	TGTGCCAGCAGTTTAGGGGGAAAGGGGCTCGAGCAGTACTTC	CASSLGGKGLEQYF
.	TRBV27	.	TRBJ2-5	TGTGCCAGCAGAACAAGACAAGAGACCCAGTACTTC	CASRTRQETQYF
.	TRBV4-3	.	TRBJ1-1	TGCGCCAGCAGCCAAGATGGGGGGGGAGCGGCTGAAGCTTTCTTT	CASSQDGGGAAEAFF
.	TRBV2	once	TRBJ2-2	TGTGCCAGCAGTGACCCCGCATTGAACACCGGGGAGCTGTTTTTT	CASSDPALNTGELFF
.	TRBV5-1	.	TRBJ2-4	TGCGCCAGCAGCTCGGCACCAAAAAACATTCAGTACTTC	CASSSAPKNIQYF
.	TRBV4-1	.	TRBJ2-2	TGCGCCAGCAGCCAAGTGGGGGGACCCGGGGAGCTGTTTTTT	CASSQVGGPGELFF
TRBD2	TRBV28	.	TRBJ2-2	TGTGCCAGCAGTTTAGGGCTAGCGGGGGGCCTCAACACCGGGGAGCTGTTTTTT	CASSLGLAGGLNTGELFF
.	TRBV27	.	TRBJ2-3	TGTGCCAGCAGTTTTGGGGGACCGTGGGATACGCAGTATTTT	CASSFGGPWDTQYF
.	TRBV7-7	.	TRBJ2-5	TGTGCCAGCAGCTCTGGACCGGAAGAGACCCAGTACTTC	CASSSGPEETQYF
TRBD1	TRBV29-1	.	TRBJ1-1	TGCAGCGTTGAAGATCGACAGGGGTCCTTACGGGGAACTGAAGCTTTCTTT	CSVEDRQGSLRGTEAFF
.	TRBV5-1	few	TRBJ1-1	TGCGCCAGCAGCTTCGGCTTGAGCACTGAAGCTTTCTTT	CASSFGLSTEAFF
TRBD2	TRBV27	.	TRBJ2-1	TGTGCCAGCACCAAGGATGCGGGACTAGCCGCCAATGAGCAGTTCTTC	CASTKDAGLAANEQFF
.	TRBV5-5	.	TRBJ1-2	TGTGCCAGCAGCTTGGATCGTCGTATGGGCTATGGCTACACCTTC	CASSLDRRMGYGYTF
.	TRBV5-5	.	TRBJ2-1	TGTGCCAGCAGCCGGACTCTCAGCTCCTACAATGAGCAGTTCTTC	CASSRTLSSYNEQFF
TRBD2	TRBV5-1	.	TRBJ2-2	TGCGCCAGCAGCTCATTCCTTAGCGGGAGCCCGAACACCGGGGAGCTGTTTTTT	CASSSFLSGSPNTGELFF
TRBD2	TRBV11-2	.	TRBJ2-5	TGTGCCAGCAGCTTGGGACTAGCGGGAGGAACCGGAGAGACCCAGTACTTC	CASSLGLAGGTGETQYF
.	TRBV5-1	.	TRBJ2-1	TGCGCCAGCAGCTTCGTGGGAGGCTTCAATGAGCAGTTCTTC	CASSFVGGFNEQFF
.	TRBV6-6	.	TRBJ1-1	TGTGCCAGCACCAACGGAGGGGGTACTGAAGCTTTCTTT	CASTNGGGTEAFF
.	TRBV27	few	TRBJ1-1	TGTGCCAGCAGTTTACTTTCCAGAATGAACACTGAAGCTTTCTTT	CASSLLSRMNTEAFF
.	TRBV5-4	.	TRBJ2-7	TGTGCCAGCAGCGTGGGCTATTCCCCCCCCTACGAGCAGTACTTC	CASSVGYSPPYEQYF
.	TRBV18	.	TRBJ2-7	TGTGCCAGCTCACCTGGAGGCGAGCAGTACTTC	CASSPGGEQYF
.	TRBV20-1	once	TRBJ2-5	TGCAGTGCGACCTATTTCTTTGTGGATTACTTC	CSATYFFVDYF
TRBD1	TRBV9	.	TRBJ2-1	TGTGCCAGCAGCGCCGGACAGGGGGTCTACAATGAGCAGTTCTTC	CASSAGQGVYNEQFF
TRBD2	TRBV19	.	TRBJ2-7	TGTGCCAGTAGTATGTGGCTAGCGGCCTCCTACGAGCAGTACTTC	CASSMWLAASYEQYF
TRBD1	TRBV28	.	TRBJ1-2	TGTGCCAGCAGTGGGACAGGCCTCATCTATGGCTACACCTTC	CASSGTGLIYGYTF
.	TRBV19	.	TRBJ1-2	TGTGCCAGTAGTAGTAAGGTCCGAACTTTCTATGGCTACACCTTC	CASSSKVRTFYGYTF